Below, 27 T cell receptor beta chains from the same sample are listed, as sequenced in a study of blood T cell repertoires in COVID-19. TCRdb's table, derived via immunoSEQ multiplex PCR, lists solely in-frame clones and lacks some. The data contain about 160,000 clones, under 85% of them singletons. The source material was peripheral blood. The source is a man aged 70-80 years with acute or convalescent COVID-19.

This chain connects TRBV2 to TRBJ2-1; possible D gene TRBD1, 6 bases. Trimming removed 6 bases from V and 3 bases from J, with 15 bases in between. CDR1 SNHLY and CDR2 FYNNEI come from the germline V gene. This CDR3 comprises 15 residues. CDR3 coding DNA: TGTGCCAGCAGAGCTTACAAGGACAGCTACAATGAGCAGTTCTTC. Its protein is CASRAYKDSYNEQFF.

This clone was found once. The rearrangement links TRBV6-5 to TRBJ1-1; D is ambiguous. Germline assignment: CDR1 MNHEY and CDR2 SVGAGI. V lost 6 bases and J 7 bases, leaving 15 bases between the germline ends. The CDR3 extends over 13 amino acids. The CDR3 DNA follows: TGTGCCAGCAGGTCGGTTGGGGAGAATGAAGCTTTCTTT. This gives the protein CASRSVGENEAFF.

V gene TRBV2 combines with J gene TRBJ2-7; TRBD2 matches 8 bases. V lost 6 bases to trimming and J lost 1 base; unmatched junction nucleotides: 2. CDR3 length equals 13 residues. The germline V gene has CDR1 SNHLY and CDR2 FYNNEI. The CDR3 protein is CASRGTRSYEQYF. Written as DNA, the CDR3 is TGTGCCAGCAGGGGGACTAGATCCTACGAGCAGTACTTC.

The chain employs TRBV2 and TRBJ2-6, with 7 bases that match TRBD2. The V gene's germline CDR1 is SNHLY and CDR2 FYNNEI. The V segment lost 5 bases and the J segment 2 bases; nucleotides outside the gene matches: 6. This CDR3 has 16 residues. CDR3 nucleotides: TGTGCCAGCAGTCCCCCGGGGGGTGCTGGGGCCAACGTCCTGACTTTC. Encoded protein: CASSPPGGAGANVLTF. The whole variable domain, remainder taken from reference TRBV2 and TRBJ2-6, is EPEVTQTPSHQVTQMGQEVILRCVPISNHLYFYWYRQILGQKVEFLVSFYNNEISEKSEIFDDQFSVERPDGSNFTLKIRSTKLEDSAMYFCASSPPGGAGANVLTFGAGSRLTVL.

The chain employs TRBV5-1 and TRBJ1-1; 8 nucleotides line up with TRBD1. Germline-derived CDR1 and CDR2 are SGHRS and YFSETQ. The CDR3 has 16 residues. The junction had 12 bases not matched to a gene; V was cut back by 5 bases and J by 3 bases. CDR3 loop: CASSVQMDRADTEAFF. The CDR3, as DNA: TGCGCCAGCAGTGTCCAGATGGACAGGGCGGACACTGAAGCTTTCTTT. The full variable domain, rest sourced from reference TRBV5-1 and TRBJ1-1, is KAGVTQTPRYLIKTRGQQVTLSCSPISGHRSVSWYQQTPGQGLQFLFEYFSETQRNKGNFPGRFSGRQFSNSRSEMNVSTLELGDSALYLCASSVQMDRADTEAFFGQGTRLTVV.

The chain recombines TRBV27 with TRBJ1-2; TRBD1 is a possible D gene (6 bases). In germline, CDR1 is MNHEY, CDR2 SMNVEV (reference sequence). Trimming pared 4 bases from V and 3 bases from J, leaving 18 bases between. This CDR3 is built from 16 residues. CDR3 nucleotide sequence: TGTGCCAGCAGTTCCGCAAAACCGGACAGATACTATGGCTACACCTTC. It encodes CASSSAKPDRYYGYTF.

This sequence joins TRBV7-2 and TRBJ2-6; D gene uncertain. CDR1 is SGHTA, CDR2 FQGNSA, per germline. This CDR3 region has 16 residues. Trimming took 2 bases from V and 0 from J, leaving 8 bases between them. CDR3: CASSLRSRSGANVLTF. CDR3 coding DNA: TGTGCCAGCAGCTTACGGAGCCGCTCTGGGGCCAACGTCCTGACTTTC.

Here the CDR3 reads CASSLRQTNEKLFF. The DNA for the CDR3 is TGTGCCAGCAGCTTACGACAGACTAATGAAAAACTGTTTTTT. The chain joins TRBV11-2 to TRBJ1-4; perhaps TRBD1 as D (5 bases). CDR1 is SGHAT and CDR2 is FQNNGV in the germline V gene. V was clipped by 2 bases and J by 2 bases, with 6 bases between them. This CDR3 is 14 amino acids long.

DNA of the CDR3: TGTGCCAGTATTCGATTGCTGGGAGGGCGATACAATGAGCAGTTCTTC. It yields the protein CASIRLLGGRYNEQFF. This chain uses TRBV2 with TRBJ2-1; 7 nucleotides match TRBD2. Germline assignment: CDR1 SNHLY and CDR2 FYNNEI. The CDR3 spans 16 residues. The junction had 15 bases not matched to a gene; V was cut back by 9 bases and J by 4 bases.

The CDR3 reads CASSRGTEVYGYTF. In DNA form, the CDR3 reads TGTGCCAGCTCACGAGGGACAGAAGTATATGGCTACACCTTC. The chain combines TRBV18 with TRBJ1-2; TRBD1 aligns across 7 bases. The V gene end was trimmed by 4 bases and the J gene end by 5 bases; junction bases not matched to a gene: 7. The CDR3 sequence is 14 residues long. Germline V gene sequence: CDR1 KGHSH, CDR2 LQKENI.

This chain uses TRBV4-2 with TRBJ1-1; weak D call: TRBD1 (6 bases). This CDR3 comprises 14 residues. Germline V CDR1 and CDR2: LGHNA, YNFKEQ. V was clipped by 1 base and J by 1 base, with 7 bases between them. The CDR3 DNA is TGTGCCAGCAGCCAAGGGACAGAGAACACTGAAGCTTTCTTT. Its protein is CASSQGTENTEAFF.

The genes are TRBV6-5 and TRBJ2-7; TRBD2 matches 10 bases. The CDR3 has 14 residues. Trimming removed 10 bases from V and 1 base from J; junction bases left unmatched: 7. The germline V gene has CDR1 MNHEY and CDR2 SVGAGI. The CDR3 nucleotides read TGTGCCACTAAAAGGACTAGCGGTTCCTACGAGCAGTACTTC. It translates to CATKRTSGSYEQYF.

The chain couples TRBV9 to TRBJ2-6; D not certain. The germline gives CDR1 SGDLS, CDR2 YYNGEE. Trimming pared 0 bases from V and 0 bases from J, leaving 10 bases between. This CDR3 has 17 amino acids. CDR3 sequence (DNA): TGTGCCAGCAGCGTAGACCCCACAGCCTCTGGGGCCAACGTCCTGACTTTC. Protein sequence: CASSVDPTASGANVLTF.

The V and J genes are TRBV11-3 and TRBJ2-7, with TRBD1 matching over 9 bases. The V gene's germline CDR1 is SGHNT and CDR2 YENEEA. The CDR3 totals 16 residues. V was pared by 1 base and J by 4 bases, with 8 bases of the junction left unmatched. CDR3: CASSLVSQGAVYEQYF. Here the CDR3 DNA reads TGTGCCAGCAGCTTAGTATCACAGGGGGCAGTTTACGAGCAGTACTTC.

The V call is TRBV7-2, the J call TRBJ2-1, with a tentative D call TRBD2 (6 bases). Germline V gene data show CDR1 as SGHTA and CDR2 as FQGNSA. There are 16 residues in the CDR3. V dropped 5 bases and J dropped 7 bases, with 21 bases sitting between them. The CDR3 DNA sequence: TGTGCCAGCAGCGACAGACCGGGACTCCCGGGGAATGAGCAGTTCTTC. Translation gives CASSDRPGLPGNEQFF.

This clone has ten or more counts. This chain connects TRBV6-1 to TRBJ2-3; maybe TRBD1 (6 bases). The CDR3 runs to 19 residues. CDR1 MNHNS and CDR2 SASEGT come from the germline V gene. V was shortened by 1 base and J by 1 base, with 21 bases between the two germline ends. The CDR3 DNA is TGTGCCAGCAGTGAAGAACTCATCGAGGATTCAGGGGGCACAGATACGCAGTATTTT. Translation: CASSEELIEDSGGTDTQYF.

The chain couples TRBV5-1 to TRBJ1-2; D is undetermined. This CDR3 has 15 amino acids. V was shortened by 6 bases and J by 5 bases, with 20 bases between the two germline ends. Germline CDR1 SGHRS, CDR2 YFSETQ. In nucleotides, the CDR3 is TGCGCCAGCACCGGAGAGTTGGGTGGAAAATATGGCTACACCTTC. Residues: CASTGELGGKYGYTF.

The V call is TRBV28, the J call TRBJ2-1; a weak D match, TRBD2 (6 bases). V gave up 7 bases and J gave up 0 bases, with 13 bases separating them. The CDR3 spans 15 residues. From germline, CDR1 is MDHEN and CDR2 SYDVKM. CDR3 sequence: CASILARSSYNEQFF. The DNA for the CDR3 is TGTGCCAGCATCCTAGCGAGGAGCTCCTACAATGAGCAGTTCTTC.

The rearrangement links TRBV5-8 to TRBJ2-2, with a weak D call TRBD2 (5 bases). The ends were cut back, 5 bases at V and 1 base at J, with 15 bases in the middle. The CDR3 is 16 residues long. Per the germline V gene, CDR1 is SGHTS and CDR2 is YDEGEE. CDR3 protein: CASSFAGIRNTGELFF. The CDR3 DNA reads TGTGCCAGCAGTTTCGCCGGGATACGGAACACCGGGGAGCTGTTTTTT.

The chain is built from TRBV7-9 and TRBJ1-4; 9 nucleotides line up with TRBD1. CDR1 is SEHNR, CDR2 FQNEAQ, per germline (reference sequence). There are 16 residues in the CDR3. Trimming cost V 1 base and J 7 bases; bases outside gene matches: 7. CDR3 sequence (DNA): TGTGCCAGCAGCTTAGATCGGGACAGGGTCTTTGAAAAACTGTTTTTT. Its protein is CASSLDRDRVFEKLFF. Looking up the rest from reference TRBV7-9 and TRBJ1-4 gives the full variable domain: DTGVSQNPRHKITKRGQNVTFRCDPISEHNRLYWYRQTLGQGPEFLTYFQNEAQLEKSRLLSDRFSAERPKGSFSTLEIQRTEQGDSAMYLCASSLDRDRVFEKLFFGSGTQLSVL.

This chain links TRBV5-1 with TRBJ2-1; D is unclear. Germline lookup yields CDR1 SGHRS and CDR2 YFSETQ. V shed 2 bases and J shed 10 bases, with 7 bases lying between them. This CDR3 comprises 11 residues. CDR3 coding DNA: TGCGCCAGCAGCTTAACTCGAGAGCAGTTCTTC. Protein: CASSLTREQFF.

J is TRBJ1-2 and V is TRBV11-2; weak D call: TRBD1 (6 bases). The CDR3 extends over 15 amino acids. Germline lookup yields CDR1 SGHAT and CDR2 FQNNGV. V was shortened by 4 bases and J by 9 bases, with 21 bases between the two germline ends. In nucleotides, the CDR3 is TGTGCCAGCAGCTCAGGCCTCAGCAGGGGTGGTAGCTACACCTTC. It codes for CASSSGLSRGGSYTF. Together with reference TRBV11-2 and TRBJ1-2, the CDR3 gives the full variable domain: EAGVAQSPRYKIIEKRQSVAFWCNPISGHATLYWYQQILGQGPKLLIQFQNNGVVDDSQLPKDRFSAERLKGVDSTLKIQPAKLEDSAVYLCASSSGLSRGGSYTFGSGTRLTVV.

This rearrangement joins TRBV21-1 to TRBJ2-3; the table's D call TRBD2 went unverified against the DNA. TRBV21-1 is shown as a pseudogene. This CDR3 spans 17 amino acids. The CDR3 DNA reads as TGTGCCAGCAGCAATTCCATTCAGCGGGAGGAACTAGATACGCAGTATTTT. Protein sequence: CASSNSIQREELDTQYF.

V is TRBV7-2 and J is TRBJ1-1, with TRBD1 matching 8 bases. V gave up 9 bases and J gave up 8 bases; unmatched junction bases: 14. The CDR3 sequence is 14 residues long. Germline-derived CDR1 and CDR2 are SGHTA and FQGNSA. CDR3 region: CASKRGQAGDEAFF. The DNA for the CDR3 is TGTGCCAGTAAGCGGGGACAGGCTGGGGACGAAGCTTTCTTT.

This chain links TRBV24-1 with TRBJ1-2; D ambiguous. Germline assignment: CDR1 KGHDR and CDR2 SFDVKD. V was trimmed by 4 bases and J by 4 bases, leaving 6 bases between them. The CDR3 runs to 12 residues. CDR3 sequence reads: CATSDYGYGYTF. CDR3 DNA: TGTGCCACCAGTGACTACGGCTATGGCTACACCTTC.

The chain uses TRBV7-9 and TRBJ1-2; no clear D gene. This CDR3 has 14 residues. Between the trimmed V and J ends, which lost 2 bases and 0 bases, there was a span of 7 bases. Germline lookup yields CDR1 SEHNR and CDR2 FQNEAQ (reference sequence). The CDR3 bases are TGTGCCAGCAGCTTACAGGAATCTAACTATGGCTACACCTTC. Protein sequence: CASSLQESNYGYTF.

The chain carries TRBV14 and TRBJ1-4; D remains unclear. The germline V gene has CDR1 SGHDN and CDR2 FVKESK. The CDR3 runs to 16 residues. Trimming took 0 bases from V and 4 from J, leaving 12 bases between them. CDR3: CASSQEEGRFNEKLFF. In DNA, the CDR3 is TGTGCCAGCAGCCAAGAAGAGGGCAGATTTAATGAAAAACTGTTTTTT.